This T cell receptor beta chain came from a study of blood T cell repertoires in COVID-19. The overall study: Both acute and convalescent COVID-19 samples were obtained from the United States, Italy and Spain. PBMCs, B-cell-depleted T cells, or T cells provided the cDNA or gDNA that made up the material.

Original processing notes: Estimation of nucleated cell counts was performed using reference gene primer amplification. TCRdb's table, derived via immunoSEQ multiplex PCR, lists solely in-frame clones and lacks some. V, J and clone size are those of that table, while D and trimming were read from the DNA. The table records some 73,000 clones, about 80% of them present only once. CDR3 size: 16 residues. The V gene's germline CDR1 is MGHRA and CDR2 YSYEKL. The V segment lost 0 bases and the J segment 5 bases; nucleotides outside the gene matches: 6. The J gene is TRBJ2-2, the V gene TRBV4-1; 7 nucleotides align to TRBD1. The TCR was taken from a human donor in a cohort sampled during active COVID-19. Sequencing was carried out using peripheral blood. CDR3 in amino acids: CASSQDRGGATGELFF. The CDR3 nucleotides read TGCGCCAGCAGCCAAGATAGAGGGGGCGCAACCGGGGAGCTGTTTTTT.